The source of this T cell receptor beta chain is a study of human T cells and chemical hapten exposure. Germline CDR1 and CDR2: KGHSH and LQKENI. There are 14 residues in the CDR3. V was clipped by 3 bases and J by 4 bases, with 13 bases between them. This clonotype was counted ten times or more. Its antigen is undetermined. TCRdb ran MiXCR on the RACE reads and lists one entry per CDR3 protein. The profile shows around 110,000 distinct CDR3 sequences, 12% of them singletons. Findings and limits, study-wide: Patch test scores rose with PT1 expanded TCR counts, a positive correlation.

Stated time point: patch test 1, 2 weeks after DPC sensitization. Indicated treatment: therapeutic diphenylcyclopropenone sensitization with weekly scalp DPC. The source is a woman in her forties or fifties with alopecia areata. Some clones in this sample may be carry-over from other donors' samples. The sequences come from whole blood, collected in connection with sensitization to the hapten diphenylcyclopropenone (DPC). This sequence joins TRBV18 and TRBJ2-7, with a weak D call TRBD2 (6 bases). For the CDR3, the DNA is TGTGCCAGCTCACCGGCGGGACCCCTTTACGAGCAGTACTTC. This codes for CASSPAGPLYEQYF.